Listed below are T cell receptor beta chains from one sample, sequenced in a study of cytomegalovirus exposure and HLA in healthy donors. Only in-frame clones appear in the TCRdb table, and some are missing; sequencing was by immunoSEQ multiplex PCR. Of about 110,000 clones in the sample, around 67% were seen once. The sample consisted of PBMCs. These receptors were collected from a woman in her 40s in good health and CMV-seronegative. Both conserved end residues are part of each CDR3. The order of the fields is J gene, D gene, V gene, CDR3 length, clone size, CDR3 DNA, CDR3 protein. A D gene is named only where the DNA matches it firmly. Some rows mark clone size as missing; the rest say once, few, many or name a class of expanded clone.

J: TRBJ1-1
D: .
V: TRBV19
length: 12
size: .
DNA: TGTGCCAGTAGTGCCGGGGGACGAGAAGCTTTCTTT
CDR3: CASSAGGREAFF

J: TRBJ2-2
D: TRBD1
V: TRBV7-2
length: 16
size: .
DNA: TGTGCCAGCAGCAGGGACAGGCCCCCGAACACCGGGGAGCTGTTTTTT
CDR3: CASSRDRPPNTGELFF

J: TRBJ1-1
D: .
V: TRBV7-9
length: 14
size: .
DNA: TGTGCCAGCAGTATCACTCGACTTACGGGTGAAGCTTTCTTT
CDR3: CASSITRLTGEAFF

J: TRBJ2-7
D: .
V: TRBV9
length: 15
size: .
DNA: TGTGCCAGCAGCGTAGACAGGGCGGAGTCCTACGAGCAGTACTTC
CDR3: CASSVDRAESYEQYF

J: TRBJ2-5
D: TRBD1
V: TRBV5-5
length: 16
size: few
DNA: TGTGCCAGCAATTATGGACAGGGCTATGGCCAAGAGACCCAGTACTTC
CDR3: CASNYGQGYGQETQYF

J: TRBJ2-7
D: .
V: TRBV6-1
length: 13
size: .
DNA: TGTGCCAGCAGTGAAGGGGGCACGTACGAGCAGTACTTC
CDR3: CASSEGGTYEQYF

J: TRBJ2-2
D: TRBD2
V: TRBV10-1
length: 17
size: .
DNA: TGCGCCAGCACCAAACATTGGACTAGCCATAACACCGGGGAGCTGTTTTTT
CDR3: CASTKHWTSHNTGELFF

J: TRBJ1-5
D: .
V: TRBV6-6
length: 14
size: .
DNA: TGTGCCAGCAGTTACGGTGGCCGGGGTCAGCCCCAGCATTTT
CDR3: CASSYGGRGQPQHF

J: TRBJ1-1
D: .
V: TRBV2
length: 12
size: few
DNA: TGTGCCAGCGTGGGAGTGAACACTGAAGCTTTCTTT
CDR3: CASVGVNTEAFF

J: TRBJ1-6
D: TRBD1
V: TRBV9
length: 15
size: .
DNA: TGTGCCAGCAGCTCCCGAGGGGACAGGGGTTCACCCCTCCACTTT
CDR3: CASSSRGDRGSPLHF

J: TRBJ1-6
D: .
V: TRBV7-6
length: 17
size: .
DNA: TGTGCCAGCAGCGACCTCGGAGCAGGGAATAATAATTCACCCCTCCACTTT
CDR3: CASSDLGAGNNNSPLHF

J: TRBJ2-1
D: .
V: TRBV11-2
length: 16
size: few
DNA: TGTGCCAGCAGCTCTTCCGCGTCTCGGTCCGTGAATGAGCAGTTCTTC
CDR3: CASSSSASRSVNEQFF

J: TRBJ1-5
D: TRBD1
V: TRBV19
length: 14
size: .
DNA: TGTGCCAGTAGGGGGACAGGGGATCAGCAGCCCCAGCATTTT
CDR3: CASRGTGDQQPQHF

J: TRBJ1-1
D: TRBD1
V: TRBV18
length: 16
size: .
DNA: TGTGCCAGCTCACCACTAGGGACAGGGATGAACACTGAAGCTTTCTTT
CDR3: CASSPLGTGMNTEAFF

J: TRBJ1-5
D: .
V: TRBV27
length: 15
size: .
DNA: TGTGCCAGCAGTCTCAACAGCTATAGCAATCAGCCCCAGCATTTT
CDR3: CASSLNSYSNQPQHF

J: TRBJ2-1
D: TRBD2
V: TRBV29-1
length: 13
size: .
DNA: TGCAGCGAATCGGGGGGGTCCTACAATGAGCAGTTCTTC
CDR3: CSESGGSYNEQFF

J: TRBJ2-7
D: .
V: TRBV7-9
length: 13
size: many
DNA: TGTGCCAGCAGCGTAACTAGTACCCACGAGCAGTACTTC
CDR3: CASSVTSTHEQYF

J: TRBJ1-5
D: .
V: TRBV10-3
length: 18
size: .
DNA: TGTGCCATCAGTGAATTTGGCCAGGGGACATTAAGCAATCAGCCCCAGCATTTT
CDR3: CAISEFGQGTLSNQPQHF

J: TRBJ1-1
D: .
V: TRBV19
length: 14
size: many
DNA: TGTGCCAGTAGTATGCGGGAGCAGAACACTGAAGCTTTCTTT
CDR3: CASSMREQNTEAFF